Shown below are 27 T cell receptor beta chains from a single sample sequenced in a study of response to subunit inactivated influenza vaccine. TCRdb processed the RT-PCR reads anew with MiXCR; each CDR3 protein has one entry. This table holds roughly 630,000 distinct CDR3 sequences, 12% to 15% found once. The specimen comprised PBMCs from blood, sampled approximately 15 days before vaccination. Every receptor here comes from a man aged 50 to 59 who received an inactivated influenza vaccine.

This sequence joins TRBV6-5 and TRBJ2-6, with D possibly matching TRBD2 (5 bases). In germline, CDR1 is MNHEY, CDR2 SVGAGI. V lost 2 bases, J lost 2 bases, and 10 bases lay in between. The CDR3 spans 16 residues. The CDR3 DNA sequence: TGTGCCAGCAGTTACATGGGAGTCGCTGGGGCCAACGTCCTGACTTTC. Residues: CASSYMGVAGANVLTF.

In its sample, this clonotype was seen a few times. V usage is TRBV11-2 and J usage is TRBJ2-1; D is uncertain. There are 17 residues in the CDR3. With 5 bases removed from V and 0 bases from J, the gap between germline ends came to 17 bases. Germline lookup yields CDR1 SGHAT and CDR2 FQNNGV. In DNA, the CDR3 is TGTGCCAGCAGCCGTATGGGCACGAAGAGCTCCTACAATGAGCAGTTCTTC. Translated, it gives CASSRMGTKSSYNEQFF.

V gene TRBV4-2 combines with J gene TRBJ2-1; D remains ambiguous. The CDR3 covers 16 residues. V lost 0 bases to trimming and J lost 4 bases, with 13 bases between them. Per the germline V gene, CDR1 is LGHNA and CDR2 is YNFKEQ. The DNA for the CDR3 is TGTGCCAGCAGCCAAGATAGTGAGTGGTCGTACAATGAGCAGTTCTTC. It encodes CASSQDSEWSYNEQFF.

This clonotype showed up just a few times. The chain carries TRBV9 and TRBJ2-1, with D maybe TRBD2 (8 bases). V was trimmed by 8 bases and J by 4 bases, leaving 16 bases between them. Looked up from germline, CDR1 is SGDLS and CDR2 is YYNGEE. The CDR3 consists of 14 residues. This CDR3 is CASEGASGYNEQFF. As DNA, the CDR3 is TGTGCCAGTGAGGGGGCTAGCGGGTACAATGAGCAGTTCTTC.

This clonotype was seen only a few times. V gene TRBV19 combines with J gene TRBJ2-4; D remains ambiguous. Germline V gene lookup returns CDR1 LNHDA and CDR2 SQIVND (reference sequence). The germline V and J ends were trimmed by 3 bases and 5 bases, with 11 bases remaining between them. The CDR3 is 14 amino acids. The CDR3 loop reads CASSILTRENIQYF. As DNA, the CDR3 is TGTGCCAGTAGTATCCTGACACGGGAAAACATTCAGTACTTC.

The sample holds one count of this clonotype. The chain's CDR3 is CASSQRTGVTGYTF. In DNA form, the CDR3 reads TGCGCCAGCAGCCAACGGACAGGGGTGACTGGCTACACCTTC. This chain connects TRBV4-1 to TRBJ1-2; 9 bases map to TRBD1. The germline gives CDR1 MGHRA, CDR2 YSYEKL. The CDR3 spans 14 residues. Trimming cost V 2 bases and J 7 bases; bases outside gene matches: 5.

This clonotype was detected a few times. The J gene is TRBJ2-4, the V gene TRBV4-3; 7 bases fit TRBD1. V was pared by 7 bases and J by 7 bases, with 13 bases of the junction left unmatched. Germline loops: CDR1 LGHNA, CDR2 YSLEER. The CDR3 spans 15 residues. The CDR3 protein is CASKKVLTGNNIQYF. CDR3 coding DNA: TGCGCCAGCAAGAAAGTGTTGACAGGGAATAACATTCAGTACTTC.

The table lists this clonotype with a few counts. V usage is TRBV7-8 and J usage is TRBJ2-3; D ambiguous. This CDR3 comprises 15 residues. V lost 5 bases and J lost 0, with 12 bases in between. Germline values: CDR1 SGHVS, CDR2 FQNEAQ. The CDR3 nucleotides read TGTGCCAGCAGCACTGGCCACCGTAGCACAGATACGCAGTATTTT. Its protein product is CASSTGHRSTDTQYF.

This clonotype was counted a few times. The chain is built from TRBV2 and TRBJ2-3; D might be TRBD1 (6 bases). The CDR3 totals 12 residues. Germline CDR1 is SNHLY and CDR2 is FYNNEI. Trimming removed 4 bases at V and 9 bases at J, with 11 bases between. This CDR3 reads CASSGQATTQYF. DNA of the CDR3: TGTGCCAGCAGTGGACAGGCCACAACGCAGTATTTT.

The rearrangement uses TRBV3-1 and TRBJ2-7; 12 bases match TRBD2. With V trimmed by 3 bases and J by 7 bases, 4 bases remained unmatched. The CDR3 has 14 amino acids. The germline V gene encodes CDR1 LGHDT and CDR2 YNNKEL (reference sequence). In DNA form, the CDR3 reads TGTGCCAGCAGCCACGGACTAGCGGGAAATGAGCAGTACTTC. This codes for CASSHGLAGNEQYF.

The chain joins TRBV12-3 or TRBV12-4 to TRBJ1-1, with 7 bases lining up with TRBD1. The CDR3 sequence is 14 residues long. V was pared by 6 bases and J by 4 bases, with 8 bases of the junction left unmatched. In DNA form, the CDR3 reads TGTGCCAGCAGCCCCACCGCAGGGGGCACTGAAGCTTTCTTT. Its protein product is CASSPTAGGTEAFF.

V is TRBV7-6 and J is TRBJ2-7; TRBD2 might be the D (6 bases). V dropped 5 bases and J dropped 4 bases, with 12 bases sitting between them. The germline V gene has CDR1 SGHVS and CDR2 FNYEAQ. This CDR3 is 13 amino acids long. The CDR3 DNA follows: TGTGCCAGCAGCGGCTACGGGGGATACGAGCAGTACTTC. Its translation: CASSGYGGYEQYF.

This clonotype was seen only a few times. The V gene is TRBV20-1, the J gene TRBJ2-4; 8 nucleotides align to TRBD2. CDR1 is DFQATT and CDR2 is SNEGSKA in the germline V gene (reference sequence). This CDR3 has 15 residues. V trimming: 2 bases; J trimming: 5 bases; junction bases outside the gene matches: 8. In DNA, the CDR3 is TGCAGTGCTAGAAAAGGACTAGCAATACAAAACATTCAGTACTTC. Encoded protein: CSARKGLAIQNIQYF.

The genes are TRBV10-2 and TRBJ1-2; no clear D. Per germline, CDR1 WSHSY and CDR2 SAAADI. The CDR3 totals 13 residues. The germline V and J ends were trimmed by 0 bases and 7 bases, with 9 bases remaining between them. The CDR3 reads CASSESAVGGYTF. CDR3 DNA sequence: TGCGCCAGCAGTGAGTCGGCAGTCGGTGGCTACACCTTC.

The V call is TRBV27, the J call TRBJ1-2, with D hard to call. The V and J ends lost 5 bases and 7 bases respectively, with 14 bases between them. This CDR3 comprises 13 residues. The germline gives CDR1 MNHEY, CDR2 SMNVEV (reference sequence). The CDR3: CASSQSGPGGYTF. The CDR3 region has the DNA TGTGCCAGCAGTCAGTCAGGACCTGGTGGCTACACCTTC.

In its sample, this clonotype was seen a few times. The CDR3 region is CASSEFRDSRETQYF. The CDR3 DNA follows: TGTGCCAGCAGCGAATTCCGGGACTCTCGGGAGACCCAGTACTTC. The chain recombines TRBV5-6 with TRBJ2-5; the D gene is possibly TRBD2 (6 bases). Per the germline V gene, CDR1 is SGHDT and CDR2 is YYEEEE. Between the trimmed V and J ends, which lost 4 bases and 5 bases, there was a span of 18 bases. The CDR3 is made up of 15 amino acids.

This clonotype came up a few times. The chain couples TRBV27 to TRBJ2-1; D may be TRBD1 (5 bases). V was trimmed by 5 bases and J by 0 bases, leaving 14 bases between them. The CDR3 covers 16 residues. CDR1 is MNHEY, CDR2 SMNVEV, per germline (reference sequence). The CDR3 here is CASSAQQVSSYNEQFF. DNA of the CDR3: TGTGCCAGCAGTGCACAACAGGTGAGCTCCTACAATGAGCAGTTCTTC.

V is TRBV7-2 and J is TRBJ1-5; D is unclear. Trimming cost V 5 bases and J 5 bases, with 10 bases left between them. This CDR3 is built from 13 residues. CDR1 and CDR2 (germline): SGHTA, FQGNSA. Here the CDR3 DNA reads TGTGCCAGCAGCCTCGACAAATATCAGCCCCAGCATTTT. It encodes CASSLDKYQPQHF.

The chain has TRBV7-8 and TRBJ2-5; 8 bases are shared with TRBD2. Per the germline V gene, CDR1 is SGHVS and CDR2 is FQNEAQ. The CDR3 is 14 residues long. After removal of 1 base from V and 4 bases from J, the junction contained 2 bases not matched to a gene. For the CDR3, the DNA is TGTGCCAGCAGCTTAGTAGCGGGGCTAGAGACCCAGTACTTC. It translates to CASSLVAGLETQYF.

This clonotype occurred a few times. The genes are TRBV2 and TRBJ2-5, with D tentatively TRBD1 or TRBD2 (5 bases each). The CDR3 totals 16 residues. V was shortened by 7 bases and J by 2 bases, with 20 bases between the two germline ends. CDR1 is SNHLY, CDR2 FYNNEI, per germline. DNA of the CDR3: TGTGCCAGCACCCTGAGGGGTGTCATTTCGCAAGAGACCCAGTACTTC. Its translation is CASTLRGVISQETQYF.

The V and J genes are TRBV11-2 and TRBJ1-2; no firm D call. Germline V CDR1 and CDR2: SGHAT, FQNNGV. The CDR3 spans 14 residues. Between the trimmed V and J ends, which lost 2 bases and 2 bases, there was a span of 9 bases. The CDR3 DNA reads TGTGCCAGCAGCTTAAATGGCGTCAACTATGGCTACACCTTC. It specifies CASSLNGVNYGYTF.

The rearrangement uses TRBV15 and TRBJ2-3; D is possibly TRBD1 (5 bases). Between the trimmed V and J ends, which lost 5 bases and 2 bases, there was a span of 14 bases. The germline CDR1 and CDR2 sequences are LNHNV and YYDKDF (reference sequence). CDR3 length equals 15 residues. The CDR3 nucleotides are TGTGCCACCAGCTTAAACGGACAAAACACAGATACGCAGTATTTT. This codes for CATSLNGQNTDTQYF.

Comment on this clonotype: One end of the junction fails to match germline, which may point to a read error. The chain joins TRBV11-2 to TRBJ2-7, with a weak D call TRBD1 (6 bases). The CDR3 is 15 residues long. Per the germline V gene, CDR1 is SGHAT and CDR2 is FQNNGV. This CDR3 is CASSQGTAPVYELYF. CDR3 DNA: TGTGCCAGCAGCCAGGGGACGGCTCCGGTGTACGAGCTGTACTTC.

This chain links TRBV12-3 or TRBV12-4 with TRBJ1-1, with 7 nucleotides matching TRBD1. The CDR3 is made up of 15 amino acids. With V trimmed by 6 bases and J by 0 bases, 7 bases remained unmatched. CDR3 DNA sequence: TGTGCCAGCAGAGCTCGACAGGGAATGAACACTGAAGCTTTCTTT. Protein sequence: CASRARQGMNTEAFF.

This clonotype was seen more than once but under ten times. The chain links TRBV10-3 to TRBJ2-5, with TRBD2 matching 8 bases. The germline gives CDR1 ENHRY, CDR2 SYGVKD. This CDR3 spans 14 amino acids. The junction had 4 bases not matched to a gene; V was cut back by 6 bases and J by 1 base. The DNA of the CDR3 is TGTGCCATCAGCCTCGGGGGGGCCCAAGAGACCCAGTACTTC. Its protein is CAISLGGAQETQYF.

The sample holds a few counts of this clonotype. V usage is TRBV12-3 or TRBV12-4 and J usage is TRBJ1-2; D might be TRBD1 (6 bases). CDR3 length: 14 amino acids. V shed 4 bases and J shed 4 bases, with 13 bases lying between them. Written as DNA, the CDR3 is TGTGCCAGCAGTTGGGGGGGCGACGGCTATGGCTACACCTTC. It specifies CASSWGGDGYGYTF.

The chain combines TRBV6-1 with TRBJ2-7; D tentatively fits TRBD1 or TRBD2 (5 bases each). V lost 7 bases to trimming and J lost 4 bases, with 23 bases between them. Germline V gives CDR1 MNHNS, CDR2 SASEGT. The CDR3 spans 16 residues. Written as DNA, the CDR3 is TGTGCCAGCACCGGGCTCTCGGGGCAAGGAAGATACGAGCAGTACTTC. As protein: CASTGLSGQGRYEQYF.